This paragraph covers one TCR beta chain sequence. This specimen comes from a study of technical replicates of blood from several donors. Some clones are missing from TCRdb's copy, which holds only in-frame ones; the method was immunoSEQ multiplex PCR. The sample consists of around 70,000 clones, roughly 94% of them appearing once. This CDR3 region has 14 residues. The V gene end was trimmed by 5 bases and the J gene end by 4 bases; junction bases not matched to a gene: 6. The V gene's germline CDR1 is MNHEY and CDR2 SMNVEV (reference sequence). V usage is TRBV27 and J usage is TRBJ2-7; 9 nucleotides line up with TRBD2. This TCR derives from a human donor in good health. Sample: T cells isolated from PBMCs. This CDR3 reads CASSNSGSMYEQYF. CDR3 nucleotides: TGTGCCAGCAGTAATAGCGGGAGTATGTACGAGCAGTACTTC.